These T cell receptor beta chains were read from a single sample in a study of blood T cell repertoires in COVID-19. Produced via immunoSEQ multiplex PCR; TCRdb's table is partial and in-frame only. The table lists a few hundred thousand clones, 70% to 90% of them singletons. Sequenced material: PBMCs or T cells enriched from blood (not recorded which). The source is a young woman who had recovered from COVID-19. The CDR3 runs from the conserved cysteine through the conserved F or W. The D gene is left open where the match is weak. Not every row has a clone size; where given, it reads once, few, many or a size class.

CDR3 protein | CDR3 DNA | V gene | D gene | J gene | clone size
CASSLEGTSGRFEQYF | TGTGCCAGCAGCTTAGAGGGGACTAGCGGGAGATTTGAGCAGTACTTC | TRBV7-2 | TRBD2 | TRBJ2-7 | few
CASSPTGQGGTEAFF | TGTGCCAGCAGCCCCACAGGACAGGGCGGCACTGAAGCTTTCTTT | TRBV7-3 | TRBD1 | TRBJ1-1 | .
CATQPGQGNTEAFF | TGTGCCACCCAGCCGGGACAGGGGAACACTGAAGCTTTCTTT | TRBV24-1 | TRBD1 | TRBJ1-1 | once
CASSPTGWVYGYTF | TGTGCCAGCTCACCAACAGGGTGGGTATATGGCTACACCTTC | TRBV18 | . | TRBJ1-2 | .
CASSYGDSVTDQPQHF | TGTGCCAGCAGTTACGGGGACAGCGTAACGGATCAGCCCCAGCATTTT | TRBV6-2/TRBV6-3 | TRBD1 | TRBJ1-5 | .
CSVDFRGSSYNEQFF | TGCAGCGTTGATTTTCGCGGTAGCTCCTACAATGAGCAGTTCTTC | TRBV29-1 | . | TRBJ2-1 | .
CASSRGQGFNEKLFF | TGTGCCAGCAGTAGAGGACAAGGGTTTAATGAAAAACTGTTTTTT | TRBV2 | . | TRBJ1-4 | .
CASSTRSDRGLRVTDTQYF | TGTGCCAGCAGTACCCGCTCGGACAGGGGATTGCGGGTCACAGATACGCAGTATTTT | TRBV6-2/TRBV6-3 | TRBD1 | TRBJ2-3 | .
CASSEALGTGWWGTEAFF | TGTGCCAGCAGCGAAGCACTGGGGACAGGGTGGTGGGGCACTGAAGCTTTCTTT | TRBV9 | TRBD1 | TRBJ1-1 | .
CASSAGVFTDTQYF | TGTGCCAGCAGCGCAGGGGTCTTCACAGATACGCAGTATTTT | TRBV6-5 | . | TRBJ2-3 | .
CASSQRRTSEDEQFF | TGTGCCAGCAGCCAAAGGCGGACTTCTGAGGATGAGCAGTTCTTC | TRBV4-2 | . | TRBJ2-1 | .
CASPTLTGTPYGYTF | TGTGCCAGCCCCACTTTGACAGGGACCCCCTATGGCTACACCTTC | TRBV27 | TRBD1 | TRBJ1-2 | .
CATSRDDRQSDEQFF | TGTGCCACCAGCAGAGATGATAGGCAGAGCGATGAGCAGTTCTTC | TRBV15 | . | TRBJ2-1 | few
CASSRGLAGGRSSYNEQFF | TGTGCCAGCAGCCGTGGACTAGCGGGGGGGCGCAGCTCCTACAATGAGCAGTTCTTC | TRBV7-2 | TRBD2 | TRBJ2-1 | .
CASSFAGQGRNYGYTF | TGTGCCAGCAGTTTCGCAGGACAGGGAAGAAACTATGGCTACACCTTC | TRBV5-6 | TRBD1 | TRBJ1-2 | .
CASSFYLEGAGYTF | TGTGCCAGCAGTTTTTATTTAGAGGGGGCGGGCTACACCTTC | TRBV28 | TRBD1 | TRBJ1-2 | .